Following are 9 T cell receptor beta chains from one sample sequenced in a study of cytomegalovirus exposure and HLA in healthy donors. Primers: 60 Vbeta forward and 13 Jbeta reverse. Using immunoSEQ multiplex PCR, the repertoire was profiled, and TCRdb retains in-frame clones only, with some absent. The repertoire includes hundreds of thousands of clones, 82% of them detected once, and 4.5% to 7% sits in the top ten. The sequenced sample was PBMCs. All receptors derive from a man between 40 and 49 years old in good health and CMV-seropositive.

V and J are TRBV5-1 and TRBJ1-6; D is ambiguous. V lost 0 bases and J lost 10, with 11 bases in between. Germline lookup yields CDR1 SGHRS and CDR2 YFSETQ. This CDR3 is built from 14 residues. CDR3 DNA: TGCGCCAGCAGCTTGGGAGGCAGTAACTCACCCCTCCACTTT. It codes for CASSLGGSNSPLHF.

The chain recombines TRBV28 with TRBJ2-7, with no clear D. CDR1 is MDHEN, CDR2 SYDVKM, per germline. The CDR3 totals 12 residues. V was cut by 3 bases and J by 2 bases, with 5 bases left in between. Here the CDR3 reads CASSLAAYEQYF. In DNA form, the CDR3 reads TGTGCCAGCAGTTTGGCCGCCTACGAGCAGTACTTC.

The chain has TRBV7-8 and TRBJ1-1; D possibly corresponds to TRBD1 (5 bases). The CDR3 consists of 16 residues. Germline V CDR1 and CDR2: SGHVS, FQNEAQ. V was clipped by 1 base and J by 6 bases, with 18 bases between them. The CDR3: CASSLVEDKISPEAFF. The CDR3 coding sequence is TGTGCCAGCAGCTTAGTCGAGGACAAGATTTCCCCTGAAGCTTTCTTT.

This clone was recorded a few times. V usage is TRBV29-1 and J usage is TRBJ2-1; D might be TRBD2 (6 bases). The CDR3 has 13 amino acids. V shed 2 bases and J shed 8 bases, with 13 bases lying between them. Germline loops: CDR1 SQVTM, CDR2 ANQGSEA. DNA of the CDR3: TGCAGCGTTGAACTCCGGGACTCCGATGAGCAGTTCTTC. Translation gives CSVELRDSDEQFF.

A few counts support this clone. DNA of the CDR3: TGTGCCAGCAGCAAGGGGGGAGGGGGGTTTAGATCTGGAAACACCATATATTTT. Its translation: CASSKGGGGFRSGNTIYF. The V gene is TRBV21-1, the J gene TRBJ1-3. TRBV21-1 represents a pseudogene. This CDR3 contains 18 residues.

This chain uses TRBV6-6 with TRBJ1-2; no reliable D call. From germline, CDR1 is MNHNY and CDR2 SVGAGI (reference sequence). Trimming stripped 4 bases from V and 4 bases from J, with 13 bases between. This CDR3 contains 14 residues. The CDR3 region is CASSSPGSAYGYTF. The CDR3 DNA reads TGTGCCAGCAGTTCGCCCGGGAGCGCCTATGGCTACACCTTC.

V usage is TRBV4-2 and J usage is TRBJ1-4, with 7 bases lining up with TRBD1. In germline, CDR1 is LGHNA, CDR2 YNFKEQ. V shed 5 bases, J shed 6 bases, and the junction held 9 bases outside the gene matches. This CDR3 comprises 15 residues. The CDR3 loop is CASSTGEGHDEKLFF. CDR3 in DNA: TGTGCCAGCAGCACAGGGGAAGGACATGATGAAAAACTGTTTTTT.

The chain employs TRBV25-1 and TRBJ1-3; TRBD1 agrees at 8 bases. Trimming at V came to 6 bases and at J to 1 base, leaving 5 bases not matched to a gene. CDR1 and CDR2 (germline): MGHDK, SYGVNS. This CDR3 region has 15 residues. The CDR3 DNA sequence: TGTGCCAGCAGCCGGGACAGGCAATCTGGAAACACCATATATTTT. Its protein product is CASSRDRQSGNTIYF.

This chain connects TRBV5-4 to TRBJ2-3, with D possibly matching TRBD2 (6 bases). V gave up 2 bases and J gave up 2 bases, with 18 bases separating them. CDR3 length: 17 residues. Germline V gene data show CDR1 as SGHNT and CDR2 as YYREEE (reference sequence). The CDR3 region has the DNA TGTGCCAGCAGCTTCGCCATTGGAGGCGGGAACACAGATACGCAGTATTTT. This translates into CASSFAIGGGNTDTQYF.